This T cell receptor beta chain was obtained from a study of PD-L1 blockade in urothelial cancer. Time point here: peripheral blood 6 weeks after treatment start. Urothelial carcinoma in patients was locally advanced or metastatic. The assay was immunoSEQ multiplex PCR, and TCRdb's table has in-frame clones only and misses some. The table shows fewer than 50,000 clones, with 91% occurring only once. This specimen was PBMCs, taken around atezolizumab (anti-PD-L1) treatment. This TCR was recovered from a man aged 65 to 85 with urothelial cancer.

The CDR3 loop reads CASSLGRGRGTEAFF. The CDR3 nucleotides are TGTGCCAGCAGTTTGGGCAGGGGGCGCGGTACTGAAGCTTTCTTT. The V and J genes are TRBV28 and TRBJ1-1; TRBD1 matches at 8 bases. This CDR3 has 15 amino acids. Unmatched junction bases numbered 8, after V lost 3 bases and J lost 5 bases. Germline CDR1 reads MDHEN; CDR2 reads SYDVKM.